Below are 6 T cell receptor beta chains sequenced from a single sample in a study of blood T cell repertoires in COVID-19. Sequencing was performed with immunoSEQ multiplex PCR; in TCRdb, only in-frame clones are kept and a portion is missing. Of 110,000 to 150,000 clones in the sample, around 90% are singletons; the top ten hold 8% to 13%. Sequencing was performed on peripheral blood. The receptor source for this set is a woman of 80 years or more with acute or convalescent COVID-19.

This chain uses TRBV30 with TRBJ2-7; D remains ambiguous. The germline CDR1 and CDR2 sequences are GTSNPN and SVGIG (reference sequence). V shed 0 bases and J shed 6 bases, with 12 bases lying between them. This CDR3 region has 13 residues. The CDR3 sequence: CAWSVFGLPEQYF. The CDR3 DNA follows: TGTGCCTGGAGTGTATTTGGGCTTCCCGAGCAGTACTTC.

The chain employs TRBV28 and TRBJ2-5; the D gene is possibly TRBD1 (5 bases). Germline assignment: CDR1 MDHEN and CDR2 SYDVKM. Trimming took off 7 bases at V and 3 bases at J, with 9 bases between the two ends. This CDR3 contains 12 residues. In nucleotides, the CDR3 is TGTGCCAGCACGTCAGGGAAAGAGACCCAGTACTTC. Its protein is CASTSGKETQYF.

In this sample, this clone turned up a few times. This chain uses TRBV14 with TRBJ2-1, with D possibly TRBD2 on 6 matching bases. Germline CDR1 is SGHDN and CDR2 is FVKESK. With 1 base removed from V and 10 bases from J, the gap between germline ends came to 11 bases. The CDR3 totals 13 residues. CDR3 protein: CASSQVGREEQFF. The CDR3 bases are TGTGCCAGCAGCCAAGTAGGCCGGGAGGAGCAGTTCTTC.

The CDR3 DNA reads TGCGCCAGCAGCTCCGGGACAGCCTACGAGCAGTACTTC. Protein: CASSSGTAYEQYF. The chain employs TRBV5-1 and TRBJ2-7; TRBD1 aligns across 7 bases. Germline lookup yields CDR1 SGHRS and CDR2 YFSETQ. CDR3 length: 13 amino acids. The J segment lost 2 bases and the V segment lost 3 bases, leaving 2 bases of the junction unmatched.

The chain links TRBV19 to TRBJ2-7, with a weak D call TRBD1 (5 bases). V was trimmed by 5 bases and J by 4 bases, leaving 12 bases between them. The CDR3 totals 13 residues. Per germline, CDR1 LNHDA and CDR2 SQIVND (reference sequence). The CDR3 is CASSPDRTYEQYF. The CDR3 coding sequence is TGTGCCAGTAGTCCAGACAGAACTTACGAGCAGTACTTC.

The chain uses TRBV30 and TRBJ2-3; D is ambiguous. The length of the CDR3 is 15 residues. In germline, CDR1 is GTSNPN, CDR2 SVGIG (reference sequence). The V end was cut by 2 bases, the J end by 0 bases, with 12 bases between. The CDR3 nucleotides read TGTGCCTGGAGTAGAGAGGTTATAAGCACAGATACGCAGTATTTT. It specifies CAWSREVISTDTQYF.